The present T cell receptor beta chain was sequenced within a study of PD-1 blockade in mismatch repair-deficient tumors. Study-level background: Enrolled about 2013-2016, patients had progressing, pretreated mismatch repair-deficient cancers of approximately 13 types.

Whole-study results and caveats: Tumor-resident clones, often undetectable pretreatment in blood, expanded then contracted after pembrolizumab.

The CDR3 extends over 13 amino acids. Germline V lookup: CDR1 LNHDA, CDR2 SQIVND (reference sequence). V was trimmed by 3 bases and J by 0 bases, leaving 3 bases between them. Measured with immunoSEQ multiplex PCR; TCRdb has only the in-frame clones, and not every one. The sample contains roughly 110,000 clones, over 60% of which appear only once. A word on this clone: Its specificity is not known.

Every patient had mismatch repair deficiency by PCR or immunohistochemistry. Three pembrolizumab responders had their TCRs sequenced. The clonotype was recovered from an adult with mismatch repair-deficient cancer. The V call is TRBV19, the J call TRBJ1-5, with unresolved D. Material: peripheral blood, obtained roughly 60 weeks after starting pembrolizumab. CDR3 bases: TGTGCCAGTAGTATGAGTAGCAATCAGCCCCAGCATTTT. This codes for CASSMSSNQPQHF. The full variable domain, its missing parts supplied by reference TRBV19 and TRBJ1-5, is DGGITQSPKYLFRKEGQNVTLSCEQNLNHDAMYWYRQDPGQGLRLIYYSQIVNDFQKGDIAEGYSVSREKKESFPLTVTSAQKNPTAFYLCASSMSSNQPQHFGDGTRLSIL.